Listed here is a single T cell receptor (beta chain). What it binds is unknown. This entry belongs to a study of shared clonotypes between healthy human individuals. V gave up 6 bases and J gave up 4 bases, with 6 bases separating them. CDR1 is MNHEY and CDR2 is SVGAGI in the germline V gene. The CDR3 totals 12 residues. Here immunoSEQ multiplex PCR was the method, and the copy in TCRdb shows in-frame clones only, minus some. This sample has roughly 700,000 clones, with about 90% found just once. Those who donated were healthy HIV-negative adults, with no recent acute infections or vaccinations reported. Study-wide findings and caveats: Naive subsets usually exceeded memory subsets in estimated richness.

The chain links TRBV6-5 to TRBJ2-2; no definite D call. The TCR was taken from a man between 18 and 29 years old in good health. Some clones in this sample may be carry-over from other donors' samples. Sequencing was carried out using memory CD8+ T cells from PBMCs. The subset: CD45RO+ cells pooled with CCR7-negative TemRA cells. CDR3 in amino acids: CASSSGTGELFF. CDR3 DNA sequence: TGTGCCAGCAGCTCCGGCACCGGGGAGCTGTTTTTT.